A single sample gave rise to the 29 T cell receptor beta chains below, sequenced in a study of blood T cell repertoires in COVID-19. Some clones are missing from TCRdb's copy, which holds only in-frame ones; the method was immunoSEQ multiplex PCR. The sample contains 150,000 to 200,000 clones, approximately 86% of which appear only once. The specimen was peripheral blood. Receptor source: a man aged 65-85 years with active or convalescent COVID-19.

The V gene is TRBV7-2, the J gene TRBJ1-2, with D unresolved. Trimming removed 1 base from V and 4 bases from J, with 10 bases in between. The CDR3 has 14 residues. Germline V gene data show CDR1 as SGHTA and CDR2 as FQGNSA. CDR3 DNA sequence: TGTGCCAGCAGCTTAGGAACGAGACTCTATGGCTACACCTTC. Translated: CASSLGTRLYGYTF.

The chain is built from TRBV6-6 and TRBJ2-2; 8 positions agree with TRBD1. The CDR3 covers 15 residues. CDR1 and CDR2 (germline): MNHNY, SVGAGI (reference sequence). V trimming: 1 base; J trimming: 5 bases; junction bases outside the gene matches: 3. In DNA form, the CDR3 reads TGTGCCAGCAGTTACTGGGACAGGAGGACCGGGGAGCTGTTTTTT. Amino acid sequence: CASSYWDRRTGELFF.

The CDR3 DNA reads as TGTGCCAGCAGCCTTGGGGGGACAGCCAACTATGGCTACACCTTC. Translating gives CASSLGGTANYGYTF. V gene TRBV7-2 combines with J gene TRBJ1-2; 7 bases are shared with TRBD1. The CDR3 spans 15 residues. The germline V gene encodes CDR1 SGHTA and CDR2 FQGNSA. After removal of 5 bases from V and 2 bases from J, the junction contained 8 bases not matched to a gene. Variable domain in full (rest from reference TRBV7-2 and TRBJ1-2): GAGVSQSPSNKVTEKGKDVELRCDPISGHTALYWYRQSLGQGLEFLIYFQGNSAPDKSGLPSDRFSAERTGGSVSTLTIQRTQQEDSAVYLCASSLGGTANYGYTFGSGTRLTVV.

The CDR3 here is CASSESRGYGYTF. For the CDR3, the DNA is TGTGCCAGCAGTGAGTCCAGGGGATATGGCTACACCTTC. J is TRBJ1-2 and V is TRBV2; TRBD1 might be the D (6 bases). There are 13 residues in the CDR3. Between the trimmed V and J ends, which lost 3 bases and 5 bases, there was a span of 10 bases. The germline V gene encodes CDR1 SNHLY and CDR2 FYNNEI.

The genes are TRBV25-1 and TRBJ1-4, with D tentatively TRBD1 (6 bases). V dropped 3 bases and J dropped 3 bases, with 8 bases sitting between them. CDR1 MGHDK and CDR2 SYGVNS come from the germline V gene. CDR3 length equals 14 residues. CDR3 residues: CASSDTGPNEKLFF. The CDR3 DNA sequence: TGTGCCAGCAGTGATACAGGGCCTAATGAAAAACTGTTTTTT.

The chain is built from TRBV5-1 and TRBJ2-3, with TRBD2 matching over 9 bases. The CDR3 has 17 amino acids. Germline CDR1 is SGHRS and CDR2 is YFSETQ. V lost 4 bases to trimming and J lost 3 bases; unmatched junction nucleotides: 12. The CDR3 here is CASSPSLTSGTTDTQYF. CDR3 DNA: TGCGCCAGCAGCCCATCACTGACTAGCGGAACAACAGATACGCAGTATTTT.

The chain carries TRBV6-5 and TRBJ2-3, with D tentatively TRBD1 (5 bases). Trimming pared 5 bases from V and 4 bases from J, leaving 10 bases between. The CDR3 is 13 residues long. Looked up from germline, CDR1 is MNHEY and CDR2 is SVGAGI. The CDR3 here is CASSLTVADTQYF. CDR3 sequence (DNA): TGTGCCAGCAGTCTGACAGTGGCAGATACGCAGTATTTT.

The chain carries TRBV10-3 and TRBJ1-1; possibly TRBD1 for D (6 bases). With 2 bases removed from V and 1 base from J, the gap between germline ends came to 8 bases. Per the germline V gene, CDR1 is ENHRY and CDR2 is SYGVKD. This CDR3 comprises 14 residues. This chain's CDR3 is CAISEIGGNTEAFF. CDR3 nucleotides: TGTGCCATCAGTGAGATAGGGGGGAACACTGAAGCTTTCTTT.

V is TRBV28 and J is TRBJ1-4; D is perhaps TRBD1 (6 bases). CDR3 length: 14 amino acids. Germline CDR1 is MDHEN and CDR2 is SYDVKM. V was pared by 1 base and J by 8 bases, with 11 bases between. CDR3 sequence reads: CASSLSGGGEKLFF. CDR3 in DNA: TGTGCCAGCAGTTTATCGGGGGGCGGCGAAAAACTGTTTTTT.

This chain joins TRBV30 and TRBJ2-7; TRBD2 aligns across 7 bases. The CDR3 sequence is 16 residues long. Per germline, CDR1 GTSNPN and CDR2 SVGIG (reference sequence). V lost 0 bases, J lost 0 bases, and 8 bases stayed unmatched. CDR3 sequence (DNA): TGTGCCTGGAGTGTACGGCGAGCGGGACCCTCCTACGAGCAGTACTTC. Translation gives CAWSVRRAGPSYEQYF.

This clone was seen only once. The chain couples TRBV5-1 to TRBJ1-4, with 9 bases aligning to TRBD1. Germline V gene lookup returns CDR1 SGHRS and CDR2 YFSETQ. The CDR3 totals 14 residues. V shed 4 bases, J shed 8 bases, and the junction held 6 bases outside the gene matches. The CDR3 is CASSRDREGEKLFF. The CDR3 region has the DNA TGCGCCAGCAGCAGGGACAGGGAGGGCGAAAAACTGTTTTTT. The whole variable domain, remainder taken from reference TRBV5-1 and TRBJ1-4, is KAGVTQTPRYLIKTRGQQVTLSCSPISGHRSVSWYQQTPGQGLQFLFEYFSETQRNKGNFPGRFSGRQFSNSRSEMNVSTLELGDSALYLCASSRDREGEKLFFGSGTQLSVL.

J is TRBJ2-5 and V is TRBV7-2; a weak D match, TRBD2 (7 bases). V was pared by 6 bases and J by 6 bases, with 17 bases between. Germline-derived CDR1 and CDR2 are SGHTA and FQGNSA. The CDR3 is 14 amino acids. CDR3 bases: TGTGCCAGCAGTAGAGGGGGGGGCTGGCAGACCCAGTACTTC. It codes for CASSRGGGWQTQYF.

CDR3 nucleotide sequence: TGTGCCAGCAGTTTGTTATTGGGACAGAACTCCTACGAGCAGTACTTC. Amino acid sequence: CASSLLLGQNSYEQYF. V usage is TRBV28 and J usage is TRBJ2-7; 7 bases match TRBD1. With V trimmed by 3 bases and J by 0 bases, 8 bases remained unmatched. Germline CDR1 is MDHEN and CDR2 is SYDVKM. This CDR3 comprises 16 residues.

This chain connects TRBV6-5 to TRBJ1-1, with 7 bases lining up with TRBD1. CDR1 is MNHEY, CDR2 SVGAGI, per germline. The CDR3 totals 15 residues. The V gene end was trimmed by 8 bases and the J gene end by 1 base; junction bases not matched to a gene: 10. The DNA for the CDR3 is TGTGCCAGCCGAATCAACAGGGGACCGAACACTGAAGCTTTCTTT. Residues: CASRINRGPNTEAFF.

The rearrangement uses TRBV9 and TRBJ1-1; the D gene is possibly TRBD1 (5 bases). Germline V lookup: CDR1 SGDLS, CDR2 YYNGEE. The CDR3 extends over 14 amino acids. Trimming removed 2 bases from V and 1 base from J, with 9 bases in between. CDR3 region: CASSVGGENTEAFF. Here the CDR3 DNA reads TGTGCCAGCAGCGTTGGGGGGGAGAACACTGAAGCTTTCTTT.

This chain uses TRBV19 with TRBJ2-1; the match to TRBD2 covers 7 bases. CDR3 size: 16 residues. J was trimmed by 6 bases and V by 1 base; bases with no gene match: 9. Germline values: CDR1 LNHDA, CDR2 SQIVND (reference sequence). The CDR3 loop is CASSIGTSVVGNEQFF. In DNA form, the CDR3 reads TGTGCCAGTAGTATAGGTACTAGCGTAGTCGGCAATGAGCAGTTCTTC.

This rearrangement joins TRBV28 to TRBJ2-1; D might be TRBD2 (7 bases). CDR3 size: 15 residues. The germline V gene has CDR1 MDHEN and CDR2 SYDVKM. V was pared by 5 bases and J by 2 bases, with 13 bases between. The CDR3 sequence is CASSPGAGAYNEQFF. The CDR3 DNA reads TGTGCCAGCAGTCCGGGGGCGGGAGCCTACAATGAGCAGTTCTTC.

This clone was counted between two and nine times. The chain has TRBV28 and TRBJ1-5; tentative D call: TRBD1 (5 bases). V lost 2 bases and J lost 10, with 12 bases in between. CDR3 length: 13 amino acids. Germline values: CDR1 MDHEN, CDR2 SYDVKM. As DNA, the CDR3 is TGTGCCAGCAGTTTACCCACAGGAGCACCCCAGCATTTT. This gives the protein CASSLPTGAPQHF.

On this clone: At the DNA level, this CDR3 is encoded by other sequences in the same sample as well. The V gene is TRBV6-5, the J gene TRBJ2-7, with 7 bases identical to TRBD1. CDR1 is MNHEY and CDR2 is SVGAGI in the germline V gene. Trimming at V came to 6 bases and at J to 1 base, leaving 3 bases not matched to a gene. The CDR3 runs to 13 residues. The CDR3 DNA reads as TGTGCCAGCAGGGCAGGGGGATCCTACGAGCAGTACTTC. Its protein product is CASRAGGSYEQYF.

The chain has TRBV3-1 (or the pseudogene TRBV3-2) and TRBJ2-1; D remains ambiguous. Trimming removed 4 bases at V and 7 bases at J, with 11 bases between. Per the germline V gene, CDR1 is LGHDT and CDR2 is YNNKEL (reference sequence). The CDR3 is made up of 13 amino acids. The CDR3 region has the DNA TGTGCCAGCAGCCCCATGGCGGCTAATGAGCAGTTCTTC. As protein: CASSPMAANEQFF.

The chain links TRBV6-5 to TRBJ1-3; D remains unclear. Per germline, CDR1 MNHEY and CDR2 SVGAGI. The CDR3 is 14 residues long. The V end lost 1 base, the J end lost 0 bases, and 4 bases lay between the germline ends. The CDR3 nucleotides read TGTGCCAGCAGTTACTTCGGCTCTGGAAACACCATATATTTT. Translating it yields CASSYFGSGNTIYF.

DNA for the CDR3: TGCGCCAGCAGCCGCGGGACTAGCGGGGGGGCCGGCACAGATACGCAGTATTTT. Its translation: CASSRGTSGGAGTDTQYF. The chain uses TRBV5-1 and TRBJ2-3, with 16 bases aligning to TRBD2. J lost 1 base, V lost 4 bases, and 6 bases had no gene match. CDR3 length: 18 amino acids. Germline CDR1 SGHRS, CDR2 YFSETQ.

The rearrangement joins TRBV19 to TRBJ1-6, with a weak D call TRBD1 (6 bases). Deletions cut 4 bases from V and 13 bases from J, with 20 bases between. Germline loops: CDR1 LNHDA, CDR2 SQIVND (reference sequence). This CDR3 region has 15 residues. The CDR3 loop reads CASSTTSGTLFPLHF. The CDR3 DNA sequence: TGTGCCAGTAGTACGACTTCCGGGACACTTTTTCCCCTCCACTTT.

The chain has TRBV29-1 and TRBJ1-2; no definite D call. This CDR3 spans 13 amino acids. The V gene's germline CDR1 is SQVTM and CDR2 ANQGSEA. V was clipped by 5 bases and J by 5 bases, with 15 bases between them. The DNA of the CDR3 is TGCAGCGTTTCCCTGGGAGGAAAATATGGCTACACCTTC. It translates to CSVSLGGKYGYTF.

This chain joins TRBV2 and TRBJ1-5, with D tentatively TRBD1 (5 bases). The CDR3 has 17 amino acids. Per the germline V gene, CDR1 is SNHLY and CDR2 is FYNNEI. With 2 bases removed from V and 3 bases from J, the gap between germline ends came to 17 bases. The CDR3 region is CASSERFGDRNNQPQHF. CDR3 nucleotides: TGTGCCAGCAGTGAAAGATTTGGAGACAGAAACAATCAGCCCCAGCATTTT.

The chain has TRBV4-3 and TRBJ2-1, with 10 bases that match TRBD2. Germline CDR1 reads LGHNA; CDR2 reads YSLEER. The CDR3 totals 21 residues. Losses at the gene ends were 4 bases for V and 0 bases for J; bases not matched to a gene: 18. The CDR3 DNA sequence: TGCGCCAGCAGCCGAAGGCTGACAGGTAGCGGGAGGAGTAGCTCCTACAATGAGCAGTTCTTC. Protein: CASSRRLTGSGRSSSYNEQFF.

J is TRBJ1-1 and V is TRBV19; D ambiguous. This CDR3 has 14 residues. Trimming shortened V by 2 bases and J by 1 base, and 8 bases separated the two germline ends. Germline V lookup: CDR1 LNHDA, CDR2 SQIVND (reference sequence). The CDR3: CASSIWRGNTEAFF. Written as DNA, the CDR3 is TGTGCCAGTAGTATATGGAGAGGGAACACTGAAGCTTTCTTT. The whole variable domain, filled in from reference TRBV19 and TRBJ1-1, reads DGGITQSPKYLFRKEGQNVTLSCEQNLNHDAMYWYRQDPGQGLRLIYYSQIVNDFQKGDIAEGYSVSREKKESFPLTVTSAQKNPTAFYLCASSIWRGNTEAFFGQGTRLTVV.

The chain carries TRBV28 and TRBJ1-1; D may be TRBD1 (5 bases). Germline assignment: CDR1 MDHEN and CDR2 SYDVKM. The length of the CDR3 is 14 residues. The ends were cut back, 7 bases at V and 0 bases at J, with 12 bases in the middle. CDR3 bases: TGTGCCAGCACAGGGTCGCCCTTGAACACTGAAGCTTTCTTT. Translation: CASTGSPLNTEAFF. The full variable domain, with the rest looked up from reference TRBV28 and TRBJ1-1, is DVKVTQSSRYLVKRTGEKVFLECVQDMDHENMFWYRQDPGLGLRLIYFSYDVKMKEKGDIPEGYSVSREKKERFSLILESASTNQTSMYLCASTGSPLNTEAFFGQGTRLTVV.

The chain couples TRBV9 to TRBJ1-4; possibly TRBD1 for D (6 bases). This CDR3 region has 14 residues. The germline CDR1 and CDR2 sequences are SGDLS and YYNGEE. With 4 bases removed from V and 7 bases from J, the gap between germline ends came to 14 bases. The CDR3 sequence: CASSPRGRPEKLFF. In DNA, the CDR3 is TGTGCCAGCAGCCCGCGGGGGCGACCTGAAAAACTGTTTTTT.